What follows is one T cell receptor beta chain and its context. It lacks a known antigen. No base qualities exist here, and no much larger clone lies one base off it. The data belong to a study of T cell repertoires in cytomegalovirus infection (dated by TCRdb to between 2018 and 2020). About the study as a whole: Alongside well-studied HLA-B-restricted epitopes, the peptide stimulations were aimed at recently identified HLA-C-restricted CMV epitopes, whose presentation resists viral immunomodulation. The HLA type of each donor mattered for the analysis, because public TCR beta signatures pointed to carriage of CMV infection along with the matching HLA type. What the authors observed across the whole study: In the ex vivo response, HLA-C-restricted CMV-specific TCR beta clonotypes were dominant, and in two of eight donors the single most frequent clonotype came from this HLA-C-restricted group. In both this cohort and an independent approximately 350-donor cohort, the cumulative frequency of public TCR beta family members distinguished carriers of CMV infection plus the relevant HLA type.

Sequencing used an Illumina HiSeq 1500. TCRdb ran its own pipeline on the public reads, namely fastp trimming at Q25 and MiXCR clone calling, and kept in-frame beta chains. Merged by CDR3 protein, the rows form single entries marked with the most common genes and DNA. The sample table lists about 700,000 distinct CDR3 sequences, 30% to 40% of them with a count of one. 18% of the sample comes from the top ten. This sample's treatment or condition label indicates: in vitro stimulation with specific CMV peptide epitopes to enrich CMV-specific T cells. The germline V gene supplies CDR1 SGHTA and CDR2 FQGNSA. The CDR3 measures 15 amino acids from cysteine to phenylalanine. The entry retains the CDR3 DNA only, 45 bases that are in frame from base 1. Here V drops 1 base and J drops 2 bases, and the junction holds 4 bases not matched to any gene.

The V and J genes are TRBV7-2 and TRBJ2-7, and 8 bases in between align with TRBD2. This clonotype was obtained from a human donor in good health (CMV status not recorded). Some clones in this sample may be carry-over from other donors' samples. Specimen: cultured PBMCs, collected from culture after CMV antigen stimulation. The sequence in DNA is TGTGCCAGCAGCTTAGATTCGGGACTAGCCTACGAGCAGTACTTC. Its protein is CASSLDSGLAYEQYF.